This T cell receptor (beta chain) was identified during a study of T cell repertoires in cytomegalovirus infection. Regarding the study as a whole: CMV-specific TCR beta clonotypes restricted by HLA-C were the ones dominating the ex vivo response.

This clonotype was seen ten or more times. What it binds is unknown. Each CDR3 protein is one row after TCRdb ran MiXCR on the reads. The data hold some 300,000 distinct CDR3 sequences, with 12% to 15% observed a single time. Trimming at V came to 5 bases and at J to 4 bases, leaving 5 bases not matched to a gene. The germline CDR1 and CDR2 sequences are SQVTM and ANQGSEA. This CDR3 is 13 amino acids long. V usage is TRBV29-1 and J usage is TRBJ2-7; 10 bases align to TRBD1. This receptor was taken from a human donor in good health (CMV status not recorded). Some clones in this sample may be carry-over from other donors' samples. Sample: PBMCs. This chain's CDR3 is CSVRQGAGYEQYF. CDR3 in DNA: TGCAGCGTTAGACAGGGGGCTGGGTACGAGCAGTACTTC.